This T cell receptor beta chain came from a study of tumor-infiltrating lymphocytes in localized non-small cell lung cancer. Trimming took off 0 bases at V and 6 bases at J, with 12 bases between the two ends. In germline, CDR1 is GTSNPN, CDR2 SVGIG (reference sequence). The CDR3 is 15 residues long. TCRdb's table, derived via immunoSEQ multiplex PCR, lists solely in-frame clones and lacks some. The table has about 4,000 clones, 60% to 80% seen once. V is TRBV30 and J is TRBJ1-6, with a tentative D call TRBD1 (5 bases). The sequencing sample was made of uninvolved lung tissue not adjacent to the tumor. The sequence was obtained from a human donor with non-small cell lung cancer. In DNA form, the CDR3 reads TGTGCCTGGAGTGTAGTTACAGGCCTTAATTCACCCCTCCACTTT. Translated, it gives CAWSVVTGLNSPLHF.